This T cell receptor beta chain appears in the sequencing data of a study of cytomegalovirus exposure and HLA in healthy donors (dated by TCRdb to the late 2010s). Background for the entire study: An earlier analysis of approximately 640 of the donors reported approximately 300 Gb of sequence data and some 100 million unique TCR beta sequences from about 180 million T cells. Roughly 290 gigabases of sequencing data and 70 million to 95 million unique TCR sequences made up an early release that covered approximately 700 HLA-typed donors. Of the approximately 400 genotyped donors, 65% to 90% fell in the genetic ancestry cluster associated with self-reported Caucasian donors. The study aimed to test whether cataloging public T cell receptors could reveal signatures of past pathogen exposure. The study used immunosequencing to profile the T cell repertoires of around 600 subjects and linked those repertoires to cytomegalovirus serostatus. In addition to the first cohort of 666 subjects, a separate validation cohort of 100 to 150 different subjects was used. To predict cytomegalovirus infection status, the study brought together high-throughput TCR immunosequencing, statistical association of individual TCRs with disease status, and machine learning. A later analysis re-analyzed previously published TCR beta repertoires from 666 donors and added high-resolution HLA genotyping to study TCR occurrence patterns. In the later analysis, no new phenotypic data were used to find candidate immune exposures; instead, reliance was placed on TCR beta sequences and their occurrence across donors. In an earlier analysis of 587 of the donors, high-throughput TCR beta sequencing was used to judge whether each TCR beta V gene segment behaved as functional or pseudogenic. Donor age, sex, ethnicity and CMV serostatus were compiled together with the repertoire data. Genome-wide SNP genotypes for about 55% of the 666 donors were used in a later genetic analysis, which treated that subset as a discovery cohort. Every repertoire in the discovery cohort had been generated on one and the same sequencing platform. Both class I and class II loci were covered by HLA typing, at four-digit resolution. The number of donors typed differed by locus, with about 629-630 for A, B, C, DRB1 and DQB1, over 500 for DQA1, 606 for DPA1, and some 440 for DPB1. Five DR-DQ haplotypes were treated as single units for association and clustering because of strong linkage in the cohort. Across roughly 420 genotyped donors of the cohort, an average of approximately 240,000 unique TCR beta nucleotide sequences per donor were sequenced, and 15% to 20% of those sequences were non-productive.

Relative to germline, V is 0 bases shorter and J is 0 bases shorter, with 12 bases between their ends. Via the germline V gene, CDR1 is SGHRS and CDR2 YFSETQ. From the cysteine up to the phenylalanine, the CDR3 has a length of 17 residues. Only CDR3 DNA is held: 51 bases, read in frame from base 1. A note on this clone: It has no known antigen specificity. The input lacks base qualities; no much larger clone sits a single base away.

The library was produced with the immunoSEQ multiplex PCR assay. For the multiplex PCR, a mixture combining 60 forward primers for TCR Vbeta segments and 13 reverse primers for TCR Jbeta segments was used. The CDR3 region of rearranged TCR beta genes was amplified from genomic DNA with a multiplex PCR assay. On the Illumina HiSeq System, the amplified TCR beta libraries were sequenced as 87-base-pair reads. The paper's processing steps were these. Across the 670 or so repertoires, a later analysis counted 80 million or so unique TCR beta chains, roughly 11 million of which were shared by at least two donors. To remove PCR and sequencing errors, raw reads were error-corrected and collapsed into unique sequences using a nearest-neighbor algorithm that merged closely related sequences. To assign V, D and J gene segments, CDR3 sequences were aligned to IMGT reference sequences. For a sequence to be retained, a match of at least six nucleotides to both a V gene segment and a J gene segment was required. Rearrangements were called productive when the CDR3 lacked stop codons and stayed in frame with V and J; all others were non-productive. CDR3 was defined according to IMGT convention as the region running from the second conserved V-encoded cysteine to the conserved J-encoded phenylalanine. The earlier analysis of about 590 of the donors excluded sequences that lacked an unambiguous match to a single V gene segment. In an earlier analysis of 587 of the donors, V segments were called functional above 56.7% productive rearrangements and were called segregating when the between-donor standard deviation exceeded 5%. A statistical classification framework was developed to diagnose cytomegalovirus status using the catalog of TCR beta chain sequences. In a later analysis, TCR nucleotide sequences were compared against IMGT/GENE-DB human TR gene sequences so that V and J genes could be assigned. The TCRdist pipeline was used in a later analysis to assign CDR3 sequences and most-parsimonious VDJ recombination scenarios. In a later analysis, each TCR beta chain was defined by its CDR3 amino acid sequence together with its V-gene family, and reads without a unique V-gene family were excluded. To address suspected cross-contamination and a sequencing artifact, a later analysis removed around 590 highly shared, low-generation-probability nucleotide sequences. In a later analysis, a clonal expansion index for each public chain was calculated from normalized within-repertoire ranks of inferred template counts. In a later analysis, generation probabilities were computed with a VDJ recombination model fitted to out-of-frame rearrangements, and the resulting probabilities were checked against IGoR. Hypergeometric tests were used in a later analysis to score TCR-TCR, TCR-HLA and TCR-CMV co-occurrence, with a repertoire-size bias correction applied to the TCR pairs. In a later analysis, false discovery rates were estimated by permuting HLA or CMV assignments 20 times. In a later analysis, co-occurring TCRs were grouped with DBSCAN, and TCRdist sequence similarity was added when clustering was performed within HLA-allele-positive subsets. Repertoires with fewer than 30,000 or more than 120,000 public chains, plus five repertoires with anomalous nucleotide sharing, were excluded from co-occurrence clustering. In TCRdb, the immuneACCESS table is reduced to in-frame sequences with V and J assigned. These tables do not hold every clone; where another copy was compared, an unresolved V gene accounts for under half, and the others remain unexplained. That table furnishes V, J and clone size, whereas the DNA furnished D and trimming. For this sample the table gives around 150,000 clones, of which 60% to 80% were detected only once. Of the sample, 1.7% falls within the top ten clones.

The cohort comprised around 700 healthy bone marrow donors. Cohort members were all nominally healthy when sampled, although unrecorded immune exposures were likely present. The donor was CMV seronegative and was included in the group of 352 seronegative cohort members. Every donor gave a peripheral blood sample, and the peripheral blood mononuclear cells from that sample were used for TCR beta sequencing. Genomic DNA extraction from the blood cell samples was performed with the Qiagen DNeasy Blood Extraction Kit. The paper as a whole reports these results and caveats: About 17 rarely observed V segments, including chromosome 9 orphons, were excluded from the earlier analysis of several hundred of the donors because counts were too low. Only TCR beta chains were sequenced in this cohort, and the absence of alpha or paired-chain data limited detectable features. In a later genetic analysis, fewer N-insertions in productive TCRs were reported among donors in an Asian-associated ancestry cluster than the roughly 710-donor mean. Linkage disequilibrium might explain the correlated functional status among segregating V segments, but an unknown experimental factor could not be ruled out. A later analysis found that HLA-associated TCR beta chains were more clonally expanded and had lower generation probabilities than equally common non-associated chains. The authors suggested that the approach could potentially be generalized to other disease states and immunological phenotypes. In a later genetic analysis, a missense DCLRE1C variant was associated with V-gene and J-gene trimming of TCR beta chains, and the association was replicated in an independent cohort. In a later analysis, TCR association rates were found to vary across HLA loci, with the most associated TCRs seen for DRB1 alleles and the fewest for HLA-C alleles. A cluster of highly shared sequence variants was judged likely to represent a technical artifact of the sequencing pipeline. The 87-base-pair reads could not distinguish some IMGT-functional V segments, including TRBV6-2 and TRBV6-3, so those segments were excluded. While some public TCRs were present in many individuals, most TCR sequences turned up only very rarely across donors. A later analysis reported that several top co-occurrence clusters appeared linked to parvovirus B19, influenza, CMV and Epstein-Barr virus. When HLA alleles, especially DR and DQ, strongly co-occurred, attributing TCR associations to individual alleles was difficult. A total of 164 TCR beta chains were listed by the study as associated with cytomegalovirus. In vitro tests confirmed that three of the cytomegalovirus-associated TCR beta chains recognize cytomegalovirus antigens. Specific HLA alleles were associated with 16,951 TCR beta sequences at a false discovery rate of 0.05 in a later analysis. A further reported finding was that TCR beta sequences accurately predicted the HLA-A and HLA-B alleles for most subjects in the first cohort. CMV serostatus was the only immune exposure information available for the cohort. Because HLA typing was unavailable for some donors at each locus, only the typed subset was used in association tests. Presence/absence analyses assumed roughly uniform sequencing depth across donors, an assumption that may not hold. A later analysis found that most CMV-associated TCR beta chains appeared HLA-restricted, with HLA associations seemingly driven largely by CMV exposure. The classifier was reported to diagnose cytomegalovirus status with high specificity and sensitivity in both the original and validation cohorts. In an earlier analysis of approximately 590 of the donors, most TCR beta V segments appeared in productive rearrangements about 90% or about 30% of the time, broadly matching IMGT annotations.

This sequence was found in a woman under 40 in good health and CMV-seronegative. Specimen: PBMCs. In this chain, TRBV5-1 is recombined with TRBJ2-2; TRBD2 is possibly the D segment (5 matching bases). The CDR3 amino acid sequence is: CASSLGAIATNTGELFF. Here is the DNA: TGCGCCAGCAGCTTGGGAGCAATAGCGACGAACACCGGGGAGCTGTTTTTT.